This note documents a single T cell receptor (beta chain) sequence. The source of the sample is a study of Ad26.COV2.S vaccination and SARS-CoV-2 variants. As to treatment: some 20 received Ad26.COV2.S at low or high dose, single or two shots; five or six received placebo; per-sample allocation not given. Samples came from day 63 after the first vaccine or placebo injection. Ad26 vector vaccine expressed Wuhan-strain SARS-CoV-2 spike. There are 13 residues in the CDR3. Germline V gives CDR1 SGHAT, CDR2 FQDESV (reference sequence). Trimming removed 5 bases at V and 4 bases at J, with 12 bases between. Some clones are missing from TCRdb's copy, which holds only in-frame ones; the method was immunoSEQ multiplex PCR. The sample contains roughly 350,000 clones, around 88% of which appear only once.

The J gene is TRBJ2-7, the V gene TRBV11-1, with TRBD1 as a possible D gene (5 bases). The sequence derives from a person aged 18-65 years who received the Ad26.COV2.S COVID-19 vaccine or a placebo. The specimen comprised peripheral blood, sampled in a trial of Ad26.COV2.S vaccine versus placebo. This chain's CDR3 is CASSRGREYEQYF. CDR3 nucleotide sequence: TGTGCCAGCAGCAGGGGCCGCGAGTACGAGCAGTACTTC.